This is a list of T cell receptor beta chains from one sample in a study of blood T cell repertoires in COVID-19. Using immunoSEQ multiplex PCR, the repertoire was profiled, and TCRdb retains in-frame clones only, with some absent. Here the sample spans about 200,000 clones, around nine tenths being singletons. The sample comprised PBMCs or T cells enriched from blood (not recorded which). The receptors here all came from a woman aged 25 to 39 with acute COVID-19. CDR3s leave out the opening cysteine and the closing phenylalanine or tryptophan.

TRBV5-1 | ASSVGQGPFALKNIQY
TRBV7-9 | ASIGDTLEAF
TRBV5-1 | ASSKAGTGATEAF
TRBV21-1 | ASSSDCWDNEQF
TRBV5-1 | ASSLAMQGQAF
TRBV19 | ASIPTGLSRDIY
TRBV7-9 | ASTLRSSTNEKLF
TRBV6-6 | ASSYSGQGASGYT
TRBV13 | ASSFVGTGGYTEAF
TRBV2 | ASRERTVDNSPLH
TRBV11-2 | ASSLEPGTEAF
TRBV7-2 | ASSSGVYNQPQH
TRBV3-1/TRBV3-2 | ASSSNYGYT
TRBV24-1 | ATSDFWASPLH
TRBV10-3 | AISGQGRELGQTNYGYT
TRBV6-5 | ASSLLQGSYEQY
TRBV30 | AWSAERGPKFGYT
TRBV19 | ASSLTGDTDTQY
TRBV10-3 | AISPQGQPNYGYT
TRBV5-4 | ASSWGQGSTDTQY
TRBV11-2 | ASSLGSGQRDKLF
TRBV5-4 | ASSLPGDTGELF
TRBV7-2 | ASSLATGGLGEQY
TRBV9 | ASSVDPGLASNEQF
TRBV27 | ASRPPGGVTNEQF
TRBV19 | ASSIGIRGEQY
TRBV18 | ASSPPAREGYGYT
TRBV4-1 | ASSRRDTGYGYT
TRBV19 | ASSHGEGEGANVLT
TRBV2 | ASSEALAADQPQH
TRBV19 | ASGAGGQDTQY
TRBV7-8 | ASSPNQQNPHEKLF
TRBV28 | ASSMPGLFDGYT
TRBV5-6 | ASSFERVLY
TRBV7-2 | ASSSRRESYNEQF
TRBV6-5 | ASSYSPGSLYNEQF
TRBV6-5 | ASSRDLLNRYEQY
TRBV14 | ASSLTGGSTEAF
TRBV28 | ASGGPNGNQPQH
TRBV6-5 | ASSQGMTEAF
TRBV7-8 | ASSHRYNEQF